This entry describes one TCR beta chain. The J segment lost 3 bases and the V segment lost 4 bases, leaving 6 bases of the junction unmatched. CDR3 size: 14 residues. Germline V gene lookup returns CDR1 MNHEY and CDR2 SMNVEV (reference sequence). This sample is drawn from a study of shared clonotypes between healthy human individuals. CD45RO-negative CD8 cells positively selected for CCR7 made up the naive population, which excluded terminally differentiated effector memory CD45RA+ cells. Authors' methods: In the immunoSEQ data, sequences were junction-only and lacked quality scores, so filtering differed. The table came from immunoSEQ multiplex PCR; TCRdb's copy has only in-frame clones and leaves some out. Clone size and V and J calls were adopted from that table, with D and trimming inferred from the DNA. There are about 550,000 clones in the sample; roughly 95% occur only once, and over 0.09% lies in the top ten.

Sequenced sample: naive CD8+ T cells sorted from blood. This chain uses TRBV27 with TRBJ2-7; 7 bases fit TRBD1. This clonotype was sampled from a woman between 25 and 40 years old in good health. The CDR3 region is CASSYRDSYYEQYF. CDR3 nucleotides: TGTGCCAGCAGTTACCGGGACAGCTACTACGAGCAGTACTTC.